The 13 T cell receptor beta chains given below trace back to one sample, sequenced in a study of blood T cell repertoires in COVID-19. Repertoires were generated with immunoSEQ multiplex PCR, while TCRdb's copy carries only in-frame clones and drops some. The sample includes about 290,000 clones, roughly 90% of them seen just once. Sequenced sample: PBMCs or T cells enriched from blood (not recorded which). These TCRs come from a woman aged 40 to 50 who had recovered from COVID-19.

This chain uses TRBV2 with TRBJ2-7, with D perhaps matching TRBD2 (6 bases). This CDR3 contains 13 residues. V was pared by 11 bases and J by 5 bases, with 19 bases between. In germline, CDR1 is SNHLY, CDR2 FYNNEI. The CDR3 DNA sequence: TGTGCCGGGGCTCGGGGGTCAGGAAACGAGCAGTACTTC. Protein sequence: CAGARGSGNEQYF.

The V gene is TRBV18, the J gene TRBJ1-1; the D is unclear. The V and J ends lost 2 bases and 7 bases respectively, with 14 bases between them. The CDR3 runs to 14 residues. Germline V gene data show CDR1 as KGHSH and CDR2 as LQKENI. In nucleotides, the CDR3 is TGTGCCAGCTCACCAAGTAATATAGCCAGTGAAGCTTTCTTT. Translated: CASSPSNIASEAFF.

The chain employs TRBV7-3 and TRBJ2-1; D possibly corresponds to TRBD2 (5 bases). The germline V and J ends were trimmed by 4 bases and 7 bases, with 11 bases remaining between them. The germline CDR1 and CDR2 sequences are SGHTA and FQGTGA. This CDR3 contains 13 residues. This CDR3 is CASSSNGENEQFF. CDR3 in DNA: TGTGCCAGCAGCTCCAACGGGGAAAATGAGCAGTTCTTC.

J is TRBJ2-7 and V is TRBV4-1; TRBD2 matches 11 bases. Germline CDR1 is MGHRA and CDR2 is YSYEKL. Trimming took 4 bases from V and 6 from J; bases not matched to a gene: 14. The CDR3 is 17 residues long. The CDR3 loop is CASSRRTSGSGISEQYF. In DNA, the CDR3 is TGCGCCAGCAGCCGCCGGACTAGCGGGTCGGGCATCTCCGAGCAGTACTTC.

The rearrangement links TRBV4-1 to TRBJ2-1, with 10 bases matching TRBD2. After removal of 0 bases from V and 7 bases from J, the junction contained 6 bases not matched to a gene. CDR3 length equals 16 residues. Germline V gives CDR1 MGHRA, CDR2 YSYEKL. This CDR3 reads CASSQESSGGANEQFF. The DNA for the CDR3 is TGCGCCAGCAGCCAAGAATCGAGCGGGGGGGCAAATGAGCAGTTCTTC.

The chain employs TRBV7-2 and TRBJ1-5; D is possibly TRBD1 (5 bases). Germline CDR1 SGHTA, CDR2 FQGNSA. This CDR3 spans 13 amino acids. V was trimmed by 3 bases and J by 4 bases, leaving 7 bases between them. The DNA for the CDR3 is TGTGCCAGCAGCTTTGGGGGGAATCAGCCCCAGCATTTT. Amino acid sequence: CASSFGGNQPQHF.

The J gene is TRBJ1-6, the V gene TRBV3-1 (or the pseudogene TRBV3-2), with 7 bases that match TRBD1. The V segment lost 5 bases and the J segment 5 bases; nucleotides outside the gene matches: 12. CDR1 is LGHDT, CDR2 YNNKEL, per germline (reference sequence). The CDR3 runs 17 residues. The CDR3 reads CASSTRTGLPNNSPLHF. The CDR3 region has the DNA TGTGCCAGCAGCACCCGGACAGGCCTACCGAATAATTCACCCCTCCACTTT.

The chain combines TRBV4-1 with TRBJ1-2, with D maybe TRBD1 (6 bases). The CDR3 loop spans 16 amino acids. CDR1 is MGHRA, CDR2 YSYEKL, per germline. Trimming cost V 0 bases and J 7 bases, with 18 bases left between them. The CDR3 spells CASSQDGTGTLFGYTF. For the CDR3, the DNA is TGCGCCAGCAGCCAAGATGGTACAGGGACGCTTTTTGGCTACACCTTC.

The gene calls are TRBV2 and TRBJ1-2, with a possible D match to TRBD1 (5 bases). Germline V gene lookup returns CDR1 SNHLY and CDR2 FYNNEI. Deletions cut 1 base from V and 4 bases from J, with 10 bases between. The CDR3 is made up of 14 amino acids. CDR3 DNA sequence: TGTGCCAGCAGTGAAGTGACAGAATCCTATGGCTACACCTTC. This codes for CASSEVTESYGYTF.

CDR3 region: CASSPGTGNNEQFF. The DNA for the CDR3 is TGTGCCAGCTCACCCGGGACAGGGAACAATGAGCAGTTCTTC. The chain links TRBV18 to TRBJ2-1; 9 bases fit TRBD1. CDR3 length equals 14 residues. The trim removed 3 bases at V and 5 bases at J, leaving 2 bases unmatched. Looked up from germline, CDR1 is KGHSH and CDR2 is LQKENI.

This clone was seen only a few times. The chain links TRBV19 to TRBJ1-5; D gene unclear. CDR3 length: 14 amino acids. Per germline, CDR1 LNHDA and CDR2 SQIVND (reference sequence). V shed 5 bases and J shed 3 bases, with 11 bases lying between them. CDR3 protein: CASSGEIPNQPQHF. CDR3 nucleotides: TGTGCCAGTAGTGGAGAAATTCCCAATCAGCCCCAGCATTTT.

This chain connects TRBV3-1 (or the pseudogene TRBV3-2) to TRBJ2-1, with D perhaps matching TRBD1 (5 bases). Between the trimmed V and J ends, which lost 5 bases and 1 base, there was a span of 9 bases. Germline V gene data show CDR1 as LGHDT and CDR2 as YNNKEL (reference sequence). The CDR3 runs 14 residues. CDR3 residues: CASSDSFSYNEQFF. Written as DNA, the CDR3 is TGTGCCAGCAGCGACAGCTTTTCCTACAATGAGCAGTTCTTC.

Here the CDR3 reads CASSQYPPGAGGGGQYF. The CDR3 DNA reads TGTGCCAGCAGCCAATACCCCCCCGGAGCGGGAGGGGGGGGCCAGTACTTC. V usage is TRBV3-1 (or the pseudogene TRBV3-2) and J usage is TRBJ2-5; 10 nucleotides align to TRBD2. Germline CDR1 is LGHDT and CDR2 is YNNKEL (reference sequence). This CDR3 has 17 amino acids. V trimming: 2 bases; J trimming: 10 bases; junction bases outside the gene matches: 16.